The 17 T cell receptor beta chains presented below share a single source sample, sequenced in a study of cytomegalovirus exposure and HLA in healthy donors (dated by TCRdb to between 2016 and 2019). Libraries were made using the immunoSEQ multiplex PCR assay. For the multiplex PCR, a mixture combining 60 forward primers for TCR Vbeta segments and 13 reverse primers for TCR Jbeta segments was used. The table comes from immuneACCESS by way of TCRdb, which keeps in-frame sequences with V and J called. Part of the clones is missing from these tables; in studies checked, under half for an unresolved V gene and the rest for unknown reasons. This sample comprises roughly 200,000 clones, around three quarters of them detected only once. The top ten clones comprise 5% to 7% of the sample. The specimen sequenced was PBMCs. These receptors were taken from a man aged 35 to 55 in good health and CMV-seronegative.

The rearrangement links TRBV5-4 to TRBJ2-2; 9 nucleotides match TRBD1. This CDR3 has 17 residues. In germline, CDR1 is SGHNT, CDR2 YYREEE (reference sequence). After removal of 4 bases from V and 7 bases from J, the junction contained 14 bases not matched to a gene. Here the CDR3 DNA reads TGTGCCAGCAGCCCGGGACAGGGATCTTTCGTTGGCGGGGAGCTGTTTTTT. It encodes CASSPGQGSFVGGELFF.

There are a few counts of this clone. V gene TRBV28 combines with J gene TRBJ1-1; 7 bases align to TRBD1. The ends lost 2 bases at V and 0 bases at J; junction bases unmatched: 6. Per germline, CDR1 MDHEN and CDR2 SYDVKM. This CDR3 is built from 16 residues. CDR3 nucleotides: TGTGCCAGCAGTTTAAGGGGGCTGGGGGTGAACACTGAAGCTTTCTTT. Translating it yields CASSLRGLGVNTEAFF.

The chain joins TRBV7-9 to TRBJ1-3; TRBD1 might be the D (6 bases). This CDR3 comprises 17 residues. Per the germline V gene, CDR1 is SEHNR and CDR2 is FQNEAQ (reference sequence). V lost 2 bases to trimming and J lost 0 bases, with 14 bases between them. The DNA of the CDR3 is TGTGCCAGCAGCTTACAGGGACAAAGCTTCTCTGGAAACACCATATATTTT. It codes for CASSLQGQSFSGNTIYF.

The gene calls are TRBV29-1 and TRBJ1-1; D call uncertain. CDR3 length: 12 amino acids. The germline V gene has CDR1 SQVTM and CDR2 ANQGSEA. The ends were cut back, 7 bases at V and 0 bases at J, with 9 bases in the middle. The CDR3 region has the DNA TGCAGCGCGGGAGGGTTGAACACTGAAGCTTTCTTT. Protein sequence: CSAGGLNTEAFF.

The DNA of the CDR3 is TGTGCCAGCAGCTTGGACTTCGCCTTAAGAGGGGCCAAAAACATTCAGTACTTC. As protein: CASSLDFALRGAKNIQYF. The V and J genes are TRBV5-4 and TRBJ2-4; D is possibly TRBD2 (5 bases). The CDR3 is 18 amino acids. The germline CDR1 and CDR2 sequences are SGHNT and YYREEE (reference sequence). With 0 bases removed from V and 1 base from J, the gap between germline ends came to 17 bases.

V gene TRBV7-2 combines with J gene TRBJ1-1; 9 bases fit TRBD1. The junction had 11 bases not matched to a gene; V was cut back by 7 bases and J by 8 bases. The CDR3 length is 14 residues. Germline V lookup: CDR1 SGHTA, CDR2 FQGNSA. CDR3 region: CASTNPGGTGEAFF. The CDR3, as DNA: TGTGCCAGCACCAATCCGGGGGGGACAGGGGAAGCTTTCTTT.

About this clone: Other DNA sequences of this sample code for an identical CDR3. The chain employs TRBV19 and TRBJ1-2; no clear D gene. V was trimmed by 3 bases and J by 5 bases, leaving 7 bases between them. CDR1 and CDR2 from the germline V gene are LNHDA and SQIVND (reference sequence). The CDR3 covers 12 residues. The CDR3 loop is CASSISGYGYTF. The CDR3 DNA reads as TGTGCCAGTAGTATCTCGGGGTATGGCTACACCTTC.

This clone was observed a handful of times. The chain links TRBV6-5 to TRBJ2-5, with 7 nucleotides matching TRBD1. V lost 1 base to trimming and J lost 11 bases; unmatched junction nucleotides: 16. The CDR3 has 16 amino acids. Germline V gives CDR1 MNHEY, CDR2 SVGAGI. CDR3 in amino acids: CASSYLTGTRQGEQYF. As DNA, the CDR3 is TGTGCCAGCAGTTACTTGACCGGGACCCGACAGGGTGAGCAGTACTTC.

The sample holds a few counts of this clone. The chain recombines TRBV15 with TRBJ1-2, with 8 positions matching TRBD1. CDR1 is LNHNV and CDR2 is YYDKDF in the germline V gene (reference sequence). The V gene end was trimmed by 1 base and the J gene end by 5 bases; junction bases not matched to a gene: 3. The CDR3 is made up of 14 amino acids. The CDR3 sequence: CATSRGDRIYGYTF. The CDR3 DNA reads TGTGCCACCAGCAGAGGGGACAGGATTTATGGCTACACCTTC.

This rearrangement joins TRBV19 to TRBJ2-7; weak D call: TRBD2 (5 bases). This CDR3 has 14 residues. Germline V gives CDR1 LNHDA, CDR2 SQIVND (reference sequence). With 4 bases removed from V and 0 bases from J, the gap between germline ends came to 10 bases. The CDR3 coding sequence is TGTGCCAGTAGTAATCCCAGCGGCTCCTACGAGCAGTACTTC. Translating gives CASSNPSGSYEQYF.

The chain employs TRBV4-3 and TRBJ1-2; TRBD1 aligns across 8 bases. The CDR3 loop spans 14 amino acids. Trimming cost V 3 bases and J 3 bases; bases outside gene matches: 3. Germline V CDR1 and CDR2: LGHNA, YSLEER. The DNA of the CDR3 is TGCGCCAGCAGCCACCAGGGGGCACACTATGGCTACACCTTC. It translates to CASSHQGAHYGYTF.

The rearrangement joins TRBV5-1 to TRBJ2-7, with a weak D call TRBD2 (6 bases). The ends were cut back, 7 bases at V and 5 bases at J, with 19 bases in the middle. Germline loops: CDR1 SGHRS, CDR2 YFSETQ. This CDR3 is 14 amino acids long. The CDR3 loop is CASCKGREQDEQYF. CDR3 nucleotides: TGCGCCAGCTGCAAGGGGCGGGAACAGGACGAGCAGTACTTC.

A word on this clone: Other DNA sequences in the same sample also yield this CDR3. V is TRBV2 and J is TRBJ2-7; TRBD1 is a possible D gene (6 bases). Germline V lookup: CDR1 SNHLY, CDR2 FYNNEI. This CDR3 spans 14 amino acids. V lost 3 bases to trimming and J lost 2 bases, with 11 bases between them. CDR3 nucleotides: TGTGCCAGCAGTGATTGGACAGAAACCTACGAGCAGTACTTC. Protein product: CASSDWTETYEQYF. Drawing the rest from reference TRBV2 and TRBJ2-7, the complete variable domain is EPEVTQTPSHQVTQMGQEVILRCVPISNHLYFYWYRQILGQKVEFLVSFYNNEISEKSEIFDDQFSVERPDGSNFTLKIRSTKLEDSAMYFCASSDWTETYEQYFGPGTRLTVT.

The gene calls are TRBV11-3 and TRBJ2-7, with 7 bases that match TRBD2. With 5 bases clipped from V and 4 bases from J, the junction kept 8 bases outside the gene matches. The CDR3 length is 14 residues. In germline, CDR1 is SGHNT, CDR2 YENEEA. The CDR3 loop reads CASSPGTIWYEQYF. In DNA, the CDR3 is TGTGCCAGCAGCCCCGGGACTATTTGGTACGAGCAGTACTTC.

Comment on this clone: One junction end does not reproduce the germline sequence, and a read error may be involved. The CDR3 bases are TGTTCCAGCAGCCTTACTAGCGGGCTTACCTACGAGCAGTACTTC. This translates into CSSSLTSGLTYEQYF. V gene TRBV7-9 combines with J gene TRBJ2-7, with 9 bases fitting TRBD2. Germline V CDR1 and CDR2: SEHNR, FQNEAQ (reference sequence). This CDR3 comprises 15 residues.

The J gene is TRBJ2-7, the V gene TRBV4-1; 13 nucleotides line up with TRBD2. The V segment lost 0 bases and the J segment 7 bases; nucleotides outside the gene matches: 6. The CDR3 consists of 16 residues. The germline gives CDR1 MGHRA, CDR2 YSYEKL. The CDR3 spells CASSQELAGGQREQYF. CDR3 nucleotide sequence: TGCGCCAGCAGCCAAGAACTAGCGGGAGGGCAACGAGAGCAGTACTTC.

The chain combines TRBV4-3 with TRBJ2-1; weak D call: TRBD1 (6 bases). This CDR3 comprises 14 residues. V lost 9 bases and J 2 bases, leaving 14 bases between the germline ends. The germline CDR1 and CDR2 sequences are LGHNA and YSLEER. CDR3 sequence reads: CASSGADPYNEQFF. The CDR3 DNA is TGCGCCAGTTCAGGGGCAGATCCCTACAATGAGCAGTTCTTC.